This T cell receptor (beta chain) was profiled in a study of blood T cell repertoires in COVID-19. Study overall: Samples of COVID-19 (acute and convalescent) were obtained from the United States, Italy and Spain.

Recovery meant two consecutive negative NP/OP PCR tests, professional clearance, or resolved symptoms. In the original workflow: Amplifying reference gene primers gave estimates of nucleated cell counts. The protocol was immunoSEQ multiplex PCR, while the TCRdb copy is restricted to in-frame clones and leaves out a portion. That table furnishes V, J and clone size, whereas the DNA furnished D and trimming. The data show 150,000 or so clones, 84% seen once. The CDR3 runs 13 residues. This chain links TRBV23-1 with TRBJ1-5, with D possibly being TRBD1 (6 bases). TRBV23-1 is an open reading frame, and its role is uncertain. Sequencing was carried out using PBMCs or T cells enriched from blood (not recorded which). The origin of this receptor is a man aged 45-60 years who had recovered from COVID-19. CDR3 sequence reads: CAKHYGTNQPQHF. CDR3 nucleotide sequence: TGCGCTAAGCACTATGGGACAAATCAGCCCCAGCATTTT.